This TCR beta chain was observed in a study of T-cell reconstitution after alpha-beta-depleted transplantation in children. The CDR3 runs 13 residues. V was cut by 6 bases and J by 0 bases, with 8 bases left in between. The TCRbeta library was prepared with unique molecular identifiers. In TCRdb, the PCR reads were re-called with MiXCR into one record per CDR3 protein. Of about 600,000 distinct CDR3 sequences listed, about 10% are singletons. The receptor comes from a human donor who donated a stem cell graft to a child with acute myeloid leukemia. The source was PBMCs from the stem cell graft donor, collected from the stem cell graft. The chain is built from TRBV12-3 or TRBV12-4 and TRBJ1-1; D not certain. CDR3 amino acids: CASRKEMNTEAFF. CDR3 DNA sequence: TGTGCCAGCAGAAAAGAGATGAACACTGAAGCTTTCTTT.